This TCR beta chain was found in a study of regulatory T cells in long-lasting Graves disease. The study's findings and limits: Repertoires from persistent disease leaned toward TRBV28, TRBJ1-2 and TRBJ2-5.

The V end was cut by 4 bases, the J end by 3 bases, with 17 bases between. The germline V gene has CDR1 SGHRS and CDR2 YFSETQ. The CDR3 length is 15 residues. Time point of the sample: persistent/refractory GD, antithyroid drugs over 5 years with positive TRAb. With RNA extracted from PBMCs as input, the TCR library was made. HTBI primers from iRepertoire and Arm-PCR of CDR3 regions yielded the TCR beta libraries. Each CDR3 protein is one row after TCRdb ran MiXCR on the multiplex PCR reads. The sample lists about 470,000 distinct CDR3 sequences; less than 25% were seen once. This clonotype has ten or more counts. No antigen is known for it.

The sequence came from a female donor with Graves disease. The specimen comprised peripheral blood mononuclear cells (PBMCs), sampled when the disease was refractory, from a patient treated with antithyroid drugs. V usage is TRBV5-1 and J usage is TRBJ2-7; weak D call: TRBD2 (6 bases). The CDR3 is CASSPGRRVGYEQYF. Here the CDR3 DNA reads TGCGCCAGCAGCCCCGGAAGGAGGGTAGGCTACGAGCAGTACTTC.